This T cell receptor beta chain was found in a study of shared clonotypes between healthy human individuals (dated by TCRdb to the early 2020s). Regarding the research as a whole: A few men and a couple of women, aged 18 to 49 years, made up the cohort. To increase sequencing depth and limit assay-specific biases, different laboratories used diverse techniques to prepare libraries and sequence TCR repertoires. Per donor, three plates each were used for CD4 naive and CD4 memory, two for CD8 naive, and one for CD8 memory. Blood TCR repertoires of five healthy adults were deeply sequenced to estimate repertoire size and the extent of clonotype sharing between individuals. Per donor, leukapheresis produced somewhere between about 0.9 and 9 billion PBMCs.

TCR CDR3 regions were amplified from genomic DNA by multiplex PCR using the deep immunoSEQ assay. For each cell subset, the extracted genomic DNA was distributed evenly across all wells of several immunoSEQ 96-well plates, and each plate served as one replicate. For sorted subsets, roughly 190 ng of genomic DNA, equivalent to some 33,000 T cell genomes, went into each replicate PCR. Purified libraries were quantified with a Qubit 3.0 fluorometer, sized on a Bioanalyzer 2100, and re-quantified with the KAPA Library Quantification kit. Every immunoSEQ 96-well plate was sequenced on a dedicated single-read 150-cycle Illumina NextSeq 550 flow cell. Turning to the authors' computational methods: Because the immunoSEQ output held only junctional sequences and lacked quality scores, the filtering could not match the filtering applied to full-length reads. Sequences were annotated with PyIR, a Python wrapper for IgBLAST v1.9, using IMGT germline references to assign V/J genes and CDR3. Reads with weak V/J assignments (E-value above 1e-6), missing CDR3, stop codons, out-of-frame junctions, or ambiguous translated residues were removed. V3J clonotypes were defined as sequences sharing the same inferred V gene, J gene, and CDR3 amino acid sequence. Percentage overlap between repertoires was calculated by dividing the number of shared unique clonotypes by the size of the smaller repertoire. RTK rarefaction, the Chao1 estimator, and Recon v2.1 estimates of unobserved clonotypes were used to assess repertoire richness. For all TCRbeta clonotypes obtained by the gDNA method from a few donors, generation probabilities were computed with OLGA. TCRdb mirrors the immuneACCESS table, restricted to in-frame sequences. Some clones are absent from its copies; in checked studies, under half trace to an unresolved V gene, and the reason for the others is unknown. That table is the source of V, J and clone size, and D and trimming were worked out from the DNA. The sample table holds over a million clones, of which roughly 70% were seen once. Jointly, the top ten make up approximately 1.5% of the sample.

Broader findings and caveats from the paper: Naive subsets generally had larger estimated clonotype richness than memory subsets did. Pairwise subsampling led to the expectation that sequencing depth would affect the degree of clonotype sharing among donors. Rarefaction of sorted-subset datasets indicated incomplete sequencing despite the large sequencing depth. Sharing across a few donors was observed for approximately 5% of naive CD4, over 3% of naive CD8, about 2.5% of memory CD4, and about 0.4% of memory CD8 clonotypes. Because the study included a small number of donors, the genetic and exposure-history diversity represented was limited. Only blood was sampled, and tissue TCR repertoires likely differ from those in blood. Clonotypes shared by all four sorted-subset donors showed higher generation probabilities than non-shared clonotypes.

Of note for this clone: Its antigen is not yet known. No qualities accompany the bases; no much larger clone lies one base away.

The V end gives up 4 bases and the J end 0 bases, leaving 5 bases in the junction not matched to a gene. Spanning cysteine to phenylalanine, the CDR3 consists of 16 amino acids. This entry keeps only the CDR3 DNA: 48 bases, framed from base 1. From the germline V gene, CDR1 is MDHEN and CDR2 is SYDVKM. Healthy HIV-negative adults with no recently reported acute infections or vaccinations were included as donors. All donors were Caucasian adults living in Nashville, Tennessee, USA. CD4+ T cells were enriched by magnetic negative selection, after which naive cells were positively selected on CD45RA and the negative fraction was taken as the memory subset. After blood collection by leukapheresis, PBMCs were isolated using Ficoll-Histopaque density gradient centrifugation and then cryopreserved in the vapor phase of liquid nitrogen. Analytical flow cytometry was used to check the purity and quantity of every magnetically sorted T cell population. Genomic DNA was isolated from every sorted fraction and measured by UV absorbance on a Nanodrop 2000c.

What was sequenced was memory CD4+ T cells sorted from blood. The sample's cell subset or site label, decoded: CD45RA-negative fraction. The rearrangement joined TRBV28 to TRBJ1-4; TRBD1 agrees with 7 junctional bases. This receptor was obtained from a man between 18 and 29 years old in good health. The CDR3 loop reads CASSSGQRATNEKLFF. The DNA sequence is TGTGCCAGCAGTTCGGGACAGAGAGCAACTAATGAAAAACTGTTTTTT.